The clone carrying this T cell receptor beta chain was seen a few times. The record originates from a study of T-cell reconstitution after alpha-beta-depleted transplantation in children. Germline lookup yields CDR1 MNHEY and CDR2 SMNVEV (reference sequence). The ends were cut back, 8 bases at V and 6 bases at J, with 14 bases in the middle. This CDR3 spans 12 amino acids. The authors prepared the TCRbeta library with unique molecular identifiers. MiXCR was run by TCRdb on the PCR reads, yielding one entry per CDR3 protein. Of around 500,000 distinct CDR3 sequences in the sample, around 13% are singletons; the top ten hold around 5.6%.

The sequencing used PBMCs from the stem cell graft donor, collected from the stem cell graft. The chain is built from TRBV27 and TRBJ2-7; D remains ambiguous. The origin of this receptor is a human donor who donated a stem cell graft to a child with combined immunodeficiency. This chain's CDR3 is CASWAVPLEQYF. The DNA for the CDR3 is TGTGCCAGCTGGGCAGTTCCTCTCGAGCAGTACTTC.